This entry describes one T cell receptor beta chain. Only in-frame clones appear in the TCRdb table, and some are missing; sequencing was by immunoSEQ multiplex PCR. Of 75,000 to 95,000 clones listed, roughly 89% are singletons. The data are from a study of control samples from healthy donors and cancer patients. Germline CDR1 and CDR2: LGHDT and YNNKEL (reference sequence). V lost 1 base, J lost 1 base, and 10 bases lay in between. The CDR3 covers 15 residues. Sequencing used PBMCs. The chain couples TRBV3-1 (or the pseudogene TRBV3-2) to TRBJ1-1, with D tentatively TRBD1 (5 bases). The origin of this receptor is a woman in her 50s with colorectal cancer. CDR3 in amino acids: CASSQGYGGNTEAFF. The CDR3 region has the DNA TGTGCCAGCAGCCAAGGGTACGGGGGGAACACTGAAGCTTTCTTT.